The 5 T cell receptor beta chains given below trace back to one sample, sequenced in a study of tumor-infiltrating lymphocytes in primary liver carcinoma. The investigators made TCR beta cDNA from approximately 0.5 ug total RNA, using a constant-region primer. Nested multiplex PCR, run for three rounds with slightly modified ARM-PCR, yielded TCR beta libraries. A C-beta reverse primer was combined with TRBV1-TRBV30 forward primers in the first two PCR rounds, and each round had ten to eleven cycles. Using its own MiXCR run on the multiplex PCR reads, TCRdb lists one record per CDR3 protein. The sample comprises tens of thousands of distinct CDR3 sequences, around 77% of which are singletons, and less than 35% rests with the top ten. Co-extraction of both nucleic acids (RNA and DNA) used about 20-34 mg of unsorted bulk tissue. Input material: liver tumor tissue from sampling region 5. Subset described: tumor region T5, tumor centre. Receptors originate from a woman between 25 and 40 years old with primary liver carcinoma and hepatitis B virus infection.

About this clonotype: The conserved phenylalanine or tryptophan normally closing the CDR3 is absent here, so this likely arose from a read error. The CDR3 here is CAWRVLGAALGTQYS. The CDR3 DNA sequence: TGTGCCTGGAGGGTCTTGGGTGCGGCCCTAGGGACTCAGTACTCC. This chain uses TRBV30 with TRBJ2-5, with D maybe TRBD2 (6 bases). Germline CDR1 is GTSNPN and CDR2 is SVGIG (reference sequence). V lost 3 bases and J lost 11, with 25 bases in between. This CDR3 region has 15 residues.

On this clonotype: A read error may produce the germline difference seen at one junction end. The chain couples TRBV24-1 to TRBJ2-3, with D tentatively TRBD1 or TRBD2 (5 bases each). The CDR3 has 14 residues. The V gene's germline CDR1 is KGHDR and CDR2 SFDVKD. The DNA for the CDR3 is TGTGCCACCGGTGATGCTACTGGGACGGTGACGCAGTATTTT. Translated: CATGDATGTVTQYF.

The count of this clonotype is one. A junction boundary mismatches the germline segment, possibly from a read error. The chain recombines TRBV10-3 with TRBJ2-1, with a weak D call TRBD2 (6 bases). Germline V gene data show CDR1 as ENHRY and CDR2 as SYGVKD. The CDR3 loop spans 14 amino acids. CDR3 region: CAISPTATRDDQFF. The CDR3 nucleotides read TGTGCCATCAGTCCCACGGCGACTAGGGATGATCAGTTCTTC.

As to this clonotype: One junction end disagrees with the germline gene, perhaps due to a read error. The chain couples TRBV11-2 to TRBJ2-2; D call uncertain. This CDR3 region has 16 residues. Looked up from germline, CDR1 is SGHAT and CDR2 is FQNNGV. Here the CDR3 DNA reads TGTGCTAGCATCCCCGATCCCCAATTGAACACCTGGGAGCTGTTTTTT. Its translation: CASIPDPQLNTWELFF.

Comments on this clonotype: The CDR3 does not close with the conserved phenylalanine or tryptophan, likely indicating a read error. The chain joins TRBV11-1 to TRBJ2-7, with no clear D. Per germline, CDR1 SGHAT and CDR2 FQDESV (reference sequence). This CDR3 is 13 amino acids long. The CDR3 spells CANSLGYPREQYY. In nucleotides, the CDR3 is TGTGCCAACAGCTTAGGATATCCCCGCGAGCAGTACTAT.